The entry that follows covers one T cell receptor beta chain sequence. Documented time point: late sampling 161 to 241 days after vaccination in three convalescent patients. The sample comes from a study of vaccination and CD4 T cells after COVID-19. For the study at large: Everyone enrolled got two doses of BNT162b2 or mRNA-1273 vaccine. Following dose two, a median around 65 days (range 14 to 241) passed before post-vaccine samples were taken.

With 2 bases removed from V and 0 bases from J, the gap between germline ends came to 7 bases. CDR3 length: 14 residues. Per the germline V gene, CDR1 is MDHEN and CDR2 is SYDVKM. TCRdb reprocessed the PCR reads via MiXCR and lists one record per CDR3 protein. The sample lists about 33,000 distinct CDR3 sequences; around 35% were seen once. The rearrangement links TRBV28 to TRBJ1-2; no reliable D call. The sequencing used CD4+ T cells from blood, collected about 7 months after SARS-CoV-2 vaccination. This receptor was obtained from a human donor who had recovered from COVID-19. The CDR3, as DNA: TGTGCCAGCAGTTTAATGTACGCTAACTATGGCTACACCTTC. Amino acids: CASSLMYANYGYTF.